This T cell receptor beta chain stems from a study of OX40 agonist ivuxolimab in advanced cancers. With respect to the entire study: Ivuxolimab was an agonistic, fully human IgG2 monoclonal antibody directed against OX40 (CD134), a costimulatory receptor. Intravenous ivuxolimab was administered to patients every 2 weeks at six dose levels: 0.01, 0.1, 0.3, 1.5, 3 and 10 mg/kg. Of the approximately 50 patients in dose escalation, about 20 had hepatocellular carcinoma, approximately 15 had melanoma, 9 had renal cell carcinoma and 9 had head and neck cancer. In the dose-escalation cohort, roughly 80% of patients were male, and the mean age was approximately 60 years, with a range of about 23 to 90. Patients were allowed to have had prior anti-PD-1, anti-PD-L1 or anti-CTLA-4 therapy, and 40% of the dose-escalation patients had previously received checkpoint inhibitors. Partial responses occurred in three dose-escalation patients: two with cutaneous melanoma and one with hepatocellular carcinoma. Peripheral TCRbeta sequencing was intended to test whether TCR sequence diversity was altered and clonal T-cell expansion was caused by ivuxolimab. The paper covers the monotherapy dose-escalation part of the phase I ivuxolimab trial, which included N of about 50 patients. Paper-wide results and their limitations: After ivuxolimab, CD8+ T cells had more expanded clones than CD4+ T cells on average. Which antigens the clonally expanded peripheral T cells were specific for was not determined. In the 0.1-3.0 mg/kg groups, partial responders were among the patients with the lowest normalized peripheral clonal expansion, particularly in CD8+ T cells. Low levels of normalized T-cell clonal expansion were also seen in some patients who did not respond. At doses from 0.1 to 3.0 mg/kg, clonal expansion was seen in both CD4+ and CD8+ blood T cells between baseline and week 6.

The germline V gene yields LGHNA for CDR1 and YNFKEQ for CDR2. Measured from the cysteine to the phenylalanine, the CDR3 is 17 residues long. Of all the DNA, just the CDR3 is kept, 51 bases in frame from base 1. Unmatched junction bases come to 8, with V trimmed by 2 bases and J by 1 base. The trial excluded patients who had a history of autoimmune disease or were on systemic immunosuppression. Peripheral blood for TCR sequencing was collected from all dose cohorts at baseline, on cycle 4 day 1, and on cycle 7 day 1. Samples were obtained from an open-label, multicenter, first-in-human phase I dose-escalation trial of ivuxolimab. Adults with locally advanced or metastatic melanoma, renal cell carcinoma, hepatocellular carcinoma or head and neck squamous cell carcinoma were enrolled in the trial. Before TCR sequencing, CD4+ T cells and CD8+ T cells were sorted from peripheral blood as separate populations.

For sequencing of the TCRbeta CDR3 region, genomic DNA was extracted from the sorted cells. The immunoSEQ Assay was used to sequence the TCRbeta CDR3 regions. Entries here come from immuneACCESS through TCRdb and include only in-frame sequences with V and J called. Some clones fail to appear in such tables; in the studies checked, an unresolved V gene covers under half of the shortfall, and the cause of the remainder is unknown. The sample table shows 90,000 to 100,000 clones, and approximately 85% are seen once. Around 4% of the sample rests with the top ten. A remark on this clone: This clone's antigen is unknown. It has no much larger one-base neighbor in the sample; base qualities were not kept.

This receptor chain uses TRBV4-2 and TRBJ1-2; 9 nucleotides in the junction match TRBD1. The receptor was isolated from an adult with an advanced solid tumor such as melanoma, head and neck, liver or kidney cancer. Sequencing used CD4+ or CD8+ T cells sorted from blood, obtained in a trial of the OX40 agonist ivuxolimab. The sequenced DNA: TGTGCCAGCAGCCAAATCCCCGGGACAGGGAATAACTATGGCTACACCTTC. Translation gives CASSQIPGTGNNYGYTF.